Following are 32 T cell receptor beta chains from one sample sequenced in a study of human T cells and chemical hapten exposure. Time point given: pre-sensitization, week 0. Treatment indicated: therapeutic diphenylcyclopropenone sensitization with weekly scalp DPC. TCRdb used MiXCR to reprocess the RACE reads, holding one entry per CDR3 protein. Of about 80,000 distinct CDR3 sequences in the sample, about 15% were seen once. Sample: whole blood, taken in connection with sensitization to the hapten diphenylcyclopropenone (DPC). These TCRs come from a woman in her forties or fifties with alopecia areata. Some clones in this sample may be carry-over from other donors' samples.

This rearrangement joins TRBV6-5 to TRBJ1-1; 8 bases agree with TRBD1. The junction had 9 bases not matched to a gene; V was cut back by 8 bases and J by 4 bases. The CDR3 length is 14 residues. Germline V lookup: CDR1 MNHEY, CDR2 SVGAGI. Written as DNA, the CDR3 is TGTGCCAGCTCTCCAGGGGGCGTGGGCACTGAAGCTTTCTTT. It codes for CASSPGGVGTEAFF.

This clonotype was seen a few times. The chain joins TRBV2 to TRBJ2-3, with D perhaps TRBD1 or TRBD2 (6 bases each). CDR3 length equals 15 residues. Trimming shortened V by 6 bases and J by 3 bases, and 16 bases separated the two germline ends. From germline, CDR1 is SNHLY and CDR2 FYNNEI. CDR3 amino acids: CASSKQGGGTDTQYF. For the CDR3, the DNA is TGTGCCAGCAGCAAACAGGGAGGAGGAACAGATACGCAGTATTTT.

V is TRBV12-3 or TRBV12-4 and J is TRBJ2-3, with 7 bases aligning to TRBD2. The CDR3 loop spans 13 amino acids. Trimming took 7 bases from V and 4 from J; bases not matched to a gene: 5. CDR3 loop: CASKAAGADTQYF. CDR3 sequence (DNA): TGTGCCAGCAAGGCGGCGGGAGCAGATACGCAGTATTTT.

The sample holds many counts of this clonotype. V gene TRBV7-2 combines with J gene TRBJ2-1; D assignment may be TRBD1 or TRBD2 (6 bases each). V was shortened by 2 bases and J by 0 bases, with 11 bases between the two germline ends. The length of the CDR3 is 16 residues. CDR1 and CDR2 from the germline V gene are SGHTA and FQGNSA. In nucleotides, the CDR3 is TGTGCCAGCAGCTTAAAGGGGGGATTCTCCTACAATGAGCAGTTCTTC. Residues: CASSLKGGFSYNEQFF.

In regard to this clonotype: It may be a read error: a sequence one base away is much more abundant. The gene calls are TRBV7-2 and TRBJ2-5; D gene uncertain. From germline, CDR1 is SGHTA and CDR2 FQGNSA. CDR3 length: 14 residues. Trimming left V 1 base short and J 3 bases short, with 9 bases between. The CDR3 bases are TGTGCCAGCAGCTTAGGTTTCGGCGAAGAGACCCAGTACTTC. Translated, it gives CASSLGFGEETQYF.

The chain joins TRBV12-3 or TRBV12-4 to TRBJ1-5, with unresolved D. The CDR3 contains 13 residues. The V end was cut by 3 bases, the J end by 4 bases, with 7 bases between. CDR3 residues: CASSLGKNQPQHF. DNA for the CDR3: TGTGCCAGCAGTTTGGGCAAGAATCAGCCCCAGCATTTT.

This clonotype was recorded a few times. The chain uses TRBV7-2 and TRBJ2-2; TRBD1 is a possible D gene (5 bases). Per the germline V gene, CDR1 is SGHTA and CDR2 is FQGNSA. CDR3 length: 14 residues. Trimming shortened V by 3 bases and J by 3 bases, and 8 bases separated the two germline ends. For the CDR3, the DNA is TGTGCCAGCAGCTTTCAGGGCGACACCGGGGAGCTGTTTTTT. Protein product: CASSFQGDTGELFF.

This clonotype was recorded a few times. The chain couples TRBV14 to TRBJ1-1; D uncertain. This CDR3 has 18 amino acids. Germline V gene sequence: CDR1 SGHDN, CDR2 FVKESK. V lost 1 base and J 2 bases, leaving 20 bases between the germline ends. This CDR3 is CASSQVAFGRRVNTEAFF. CDR3 nucleotides: TGTGCCAGCAGCCAAGTTGCTTTCGGGAGACGGGTCAACACTGAAGCTTTCTTT.

This rearrangement joins TRBV12-2 to TRBJ2-1; the D call TRBD2 from the table was never checked on the DNA. TRBV12-2 is flagged as a pseudogene. The CDR3 is made up of 14 amino acids. CDR3 loop: CASRSGLANNEQFF. The DNA for the CDR3 is TGTGCAAGTCGCTCGGGACTAGCGAACAATGAGCAGTTCTTC.

The chain employs TRBV12-3 or TRBV12-4 and TRBJ2-1; D may be TRBD2 (6 bases). The CDR3 is 15 amino acids. V lost 3 bases to trimming and J lost 0 bases, with 9 bases between them. The CDR3 is CASSFRESSYNEQFF. CDR3 in DNA: TGTGCCAGCAGTTTTCGGGAGAGCTCCTACAATGAGCAGTTCTTC.

The V and J genes are TRBV11-2 and TRBJ2-2, with D hard to call. CDR1 and CDR2 from the germline V gene are SGHAT and FQNNGV. This CDR3 has 14 amino acids. The V end lost 2 bases, the J end lost 0 bases, and 4 bases lay between the germline ends. CDR3 coding DNA: TGTGCCAGCAGCTTAACGACGAACACCGGGGAGCTGTTTTTT. This codes for CASSLTTNTGELFF.

The chain joins TRBV27 to TRBJ2-7; the D gene is possibly TRBD1 (6 bases). Trimming pared 2 bases from V and 3 bases from J, leaving 14 bases between. Germline V gene data show CDR1 as MNHEY and CDR2 as SMNVEV (reference sequence). The CDR3 runs to 15 residues. CDR3 residues: CASSLMDSWSYEQYF. The DNA for the CDR3 is TGTGCCAGCAGTTTAATGGACAGTTGGAGCTACGAGCAGTACTTC.

In this sample, this clonotype turned up many times. The rearrangement joins TRBV18 to TRBJ1-5; 8 bases line up with TRBD1. This CDR3 is built from 15 residues. The V segment lost 5 bases and the J segment 3 bases; nucleotides outside the gene matches: 6. The V gene's germline CDR1 is KGHSH and CDR2 LQKENI. CDR3 protein: CASSFGQGHNQPQHF. Here the CDR3 DNA reads TGTGCCAGCTCATTCGGACAGGGACACAATCAGCCCCAGCATTTT.

The chain has TRBV12-3 or TRBV12-4 and TRBJ2-5, with D perhaps TRBD1 or TRBD2 (5 bases each). The CDR3 is 13 amino acids. The germline V and J ends were trimmed by 3 bases and 1 base, with 6 bases remaining between them. DNA for the CDR3: TGTGCCAGCAGTTTGGGGACCCAAGAGACCCAGTACTTC. Translation: CASSLGTQETQYF.

V is TRBV18 and J is TRBJ2-2; D possibly corresponds to TRBD1 (6 bases). Per germline, CDR1 KGHSH and CDR2 LQKENI. Between the trimmed V and J ends, which lost 3 bases and 1 base, there was a span of 12 bases. CDR3 length: 16 amino acids. The CDR3 DNA sequence: TGTGCCAGCTCACCGACTGGGACAAGGAACACCGGGGAGCTGTTTTTT. Its translation: CASSPTGTRNTGELFF.

The J gene is TRBJ1-2, the V gene TRBV20-1; D may be TRBD1 (6 bases). Per the germline V gene, CDR1 is DFQATT and CDR2 is SNEGSKA (reference sequence). V shed 3 bases and J shed 1 base, with 9 bases lying between them. The CDR3 runs 13 residues. This CDR3 is CSARAGVNYGYTF. For the CDR3, the DNA is TGCAGTGCTAGGGCAGGGGTTAACTATGGCTACACCTTC.

This clonotype appeared once. CDR3 sequence reads: CAWSPYRQGWDTEAFF. Written as DNA, the CDR3 is TGTGCCTGGAGTCCCTACCGACAGGGGTGGGACACTGAAGCTTTCTTT. V gene TRBV30 combines with J gene TRBJ1-1; 8 nucleotides align to TRBD1. Per germline, CDR1 GTSNPN and CDR2 SVGIG (reference sequence). V shed 2 bases, J shed 3 bases, and the junction held 11 bases outside the gene matches. This CDR3 has 16 residues.

The chain links TRBV29-1 to TRBJ2-7; D call uncertain. The V gene's germline CDR1 is SQVTM and CDR2 ANQGSEA. This CDR3 comprises 12 residues. Trimming shortened V by 5 bases and J by 1 base, and 9 bases separated the two germline ends. The chain's CDR3 is CSVQVVSYEQYF. In DNA form, the CDR3 reads TGCAGCGTTCAAGTAGTTTCCTACGAGCAGTACTTC.

This clonotype turned up a few times. The chain is built from TRBV28 and TRBJ2-1; TRBD2 matches 9 bases. Germline lookup yields CDR1 MDHEN and CDR2 SYDVKM. With 7 bases clipped from V and 12 bases from J, the junction kept 13 bases outside the gene matches. This CDR3 contains 14 residues. The CDR3 is CASTPAGGLYWQFF. The DNA for the CDR3 is TGTGCCAGCACCCCCGCGGGAGGGCTGTATTGGCAGTTCTTC.

In regard to this clonotype: It may be a read error: a sequence one base away is much more abundant. The V gene is TRBV7-9, the J gene TRBJ2-7; 7 bases agree with TRBD1. Germline assignment: CDR1 SEHNR and CDR2 FQNEAQ (reference sequence). V lost 3 bases and J lost 2; bases outside the gene matches: 4. CDR3 length: 14 amino acids. This CDR3 reads CASSFAQGAYEQYF. DNA for the CDR3: TGTGCCAGCAGCTTTGCGCAGGGGGCCTACGAGCAGTACTTC.

This clonotype was observed a few times. This chain joins TRBV4-1 and TRBJ1-2, with TRBD1 matching 7 bases. V shed 7 bases and J 2 bases; nucleotides not matched to a gene: 4. Germline loops: CDR1 MGHRA, CDR2 YSYEKL. The CDR3 sequence is 13 residues long. Here the CDR3 DNA reads TGCGCCAGCAATAGGGGACAGAACTATGGCTACACCTTC. It codes for CASNRGQNYGYTF.

Many counts were recorded for this clonotype. V gene TRBV18 combines with J gene TRBJ1-2, with no clear D. Per germline, CDR1 KGHSH and CDR2 LQKENI. V shed 0 bases and J shed 4 bases, with 12 bases lying between them. The CDR3 runs 15 residues. CDR3 sequence: CASSPPVERGYGYTF. The CDR3 bases are TGTGCCAGCTCACCACCGGTAGAAAGAGGCTATGGCTACACCTTC.

This clonotype was picked up a small number of times. The chain couples TRBV5-6 to TRBJ2-7; 8 nucleotides match TRBD1. Trimming removed 4 bases from V and 2 bases from J; junction bases left unmatched: 5. The length of the CDR3 is 14 residues. The V gene's germline CDR1 is SGHDT and CDR2 YYEEEE. CDR3 in amino acids: CASSPGTGAYEQYF. The CDR3 region has the DNA TGTGCCAGCAGCCCTGGGACAGGCGCCTACGAGCAGTACTTC.

This clonotype appeared many times. DNA for the CDR3: TGTGCCAGCAGCCAAACAGGGTACGAGCAGTACTTC. As protein: CASSQTGYEQYF. The chain recombines TRBV7-9 with TRBJ2-7; a possible D gene is TRBD1 (6 bases). The V gene lost 5 bases and the J gene lost 4 bases, with 9 bases spanning the gap. Germline assignment: CDR1 SEHNR and CDR2 FQNEAQ (reference sequence). The CDR3 consists of 12 residues.

The CDR3 protein is CASKARRNTDTQYF. CDR3 sequence (DNA): TGCGCCAGCAAGGCCCGGCGGAACACAGATACGCAGTATTTT. The chain recombines TRBV10-2 with TRBJ2-3; D gene ambiguous. Trimming took off 7 bases at V and 2 bases at J, with 13 bases between the two ends. This CDR3 is 14 amino acids long. Germline CDR1 WSHSY, CDR2 SAAADI.

This clonotype appeared a few times. V gene TRBV18 combines with J gene TRBJ2-7; D call uncertain. The CDR3 has 14 residues. Germline assignment: CDR1 KGHSH and CDR2 LQKENI. Between the trimmed V and J ends, which lost 3 bases and 3 bases, there was a span of 12 bases. The CDR3 is CASSPMTEYYEQYF. CDR3 nucleotides: TGTGCCAGCTCACCGATGACGGAATACTACGAGCAGTACTTC. The full variable domain, with the rest looked up from reference TRBV18 and TRBJ2-7, is NAGVMQNPRHLVRRRGQEARLRCSPMKGHSHVYWYRQLPEEGLKFMVYLQKENIIDESGMPKERFSAEFPKEGPSILRIQQVVRGDSAAYFCASSPMTEYYEQYFGPGTRLTVT.

This clonotype was recorded many times. This chain uses TRBV20-1 with TRBJ2-7; 9 nucleotides line up with TRBD1. Losses at the gene ends were 0 bases for V and 2 bases for J; bases not matched to a gene: 2. Germline V CDR1 and CDR2: DFQATT, SNEGSKA (reference sequence). The CDR3 sequence is 14 residues long. CDR3 sequence (DNA): TGCAGTGCTAGAGAGACAGGGGGACCCTACGAGCAGTACTTC. Its translation: CSARETGGPYEQYF.

This clonotype was recorded a few times. This chain links TRBV30 with TRBJ1-2, with 9 bases aligning to TRBD1. The CDR3 has 13 amino acids. Germline CDR1 and CDR2: GTSNPN and SVGIG (reference sequence). The V gene end was trimmed by 3 bases and the J gene end by 8 bases; junction bases not matched to a gene: 7. CDR3 residues: CAWSIQGAMGYTF. DNA of the CDR3: TGTGCCTGGAGCATACAGGGGGCGATGGGCTACACCTTC.

This clonotype was seen only once. The chain employs TRBV7-9 and TRBJ2-7, with D possibly TRBD2 on 5 matching bases. This CDR3 is built from 16 residues. Germline lookup yields CDR1 SEHNR and CDR2 FQNEAQ (reference sequence). V lost 1 base, J lost 2 bases, and 15 bases lay in between. CDR3 nucleotide sequence: TGTGCCAGCAGCTTAGTCGCACTAGACGGGGCCTACGAGCAGTACTTC. It translates to CASSLVALDGAYEQYF.

V is TRBV5-1 and J is TRBJ2-1; 9 bases align to TRBD2. The CDR3 has 15 residues. The V and J ends lost 6 bases and 7 bases, in that order; junction bases with no gene match: 11. Germline loops: CDR1 SGHRS, CDR2 YFSETQ. CDR3: CASTEISGRTNEQFF. The CDR3, as DNA: TGCGCCAGCACCGAAATAAGCGGGAGGACGAATGAGCAGTTCTTC. Full variable domain (rest looked up from reference TRBV5-1 and TRBJ2-1): KAGVTQTPRYLIKTRGQQVTLSCSPISGHRSVSWYQQTPGQGLQFLFEYFSETQRNKGNFPGRFSGRQFSNSRSEMNVSTLELGDSALYLCASTEISGRTNEQFFGPGTRLTVL.

V gene TRBV30 combines with J gene TRBJ2-7; the D gene is possibly TRBD2 (6 bases). The CDR3 covers 16 residues. Germline CDR1 and CDR2: GTSNPN and SVGIG (reference sequence). V was shortened by 3 bases and J by 0 bases, with 18 bases between the two germline ends. CDR3 nucleotides: TGTGCCTGGAGCCGAGCCAAAAGCGGGTTCTCCTACGAGCAGTACTTC. As protein: CAWSRAKSGFSYEQYF.

The J gene is TRBJ2-3, the V gene TRBV5-5; D remains ambiguous. Trimming took 5 bases from V and 0 from J, leaving 19 bases between them. CDR3 length: 17 amino acids. Germline V lookup: CDR1 SGHKS, CDR2 YYEKEE (reference sequence). CDR3 nucleotide sequence: TGTGCCAGCAGTCACACACCCGAGAATCCTAGCACAGATACGCAGTATTTT. This gives the protein CASSHTPENPSTDTQYF.